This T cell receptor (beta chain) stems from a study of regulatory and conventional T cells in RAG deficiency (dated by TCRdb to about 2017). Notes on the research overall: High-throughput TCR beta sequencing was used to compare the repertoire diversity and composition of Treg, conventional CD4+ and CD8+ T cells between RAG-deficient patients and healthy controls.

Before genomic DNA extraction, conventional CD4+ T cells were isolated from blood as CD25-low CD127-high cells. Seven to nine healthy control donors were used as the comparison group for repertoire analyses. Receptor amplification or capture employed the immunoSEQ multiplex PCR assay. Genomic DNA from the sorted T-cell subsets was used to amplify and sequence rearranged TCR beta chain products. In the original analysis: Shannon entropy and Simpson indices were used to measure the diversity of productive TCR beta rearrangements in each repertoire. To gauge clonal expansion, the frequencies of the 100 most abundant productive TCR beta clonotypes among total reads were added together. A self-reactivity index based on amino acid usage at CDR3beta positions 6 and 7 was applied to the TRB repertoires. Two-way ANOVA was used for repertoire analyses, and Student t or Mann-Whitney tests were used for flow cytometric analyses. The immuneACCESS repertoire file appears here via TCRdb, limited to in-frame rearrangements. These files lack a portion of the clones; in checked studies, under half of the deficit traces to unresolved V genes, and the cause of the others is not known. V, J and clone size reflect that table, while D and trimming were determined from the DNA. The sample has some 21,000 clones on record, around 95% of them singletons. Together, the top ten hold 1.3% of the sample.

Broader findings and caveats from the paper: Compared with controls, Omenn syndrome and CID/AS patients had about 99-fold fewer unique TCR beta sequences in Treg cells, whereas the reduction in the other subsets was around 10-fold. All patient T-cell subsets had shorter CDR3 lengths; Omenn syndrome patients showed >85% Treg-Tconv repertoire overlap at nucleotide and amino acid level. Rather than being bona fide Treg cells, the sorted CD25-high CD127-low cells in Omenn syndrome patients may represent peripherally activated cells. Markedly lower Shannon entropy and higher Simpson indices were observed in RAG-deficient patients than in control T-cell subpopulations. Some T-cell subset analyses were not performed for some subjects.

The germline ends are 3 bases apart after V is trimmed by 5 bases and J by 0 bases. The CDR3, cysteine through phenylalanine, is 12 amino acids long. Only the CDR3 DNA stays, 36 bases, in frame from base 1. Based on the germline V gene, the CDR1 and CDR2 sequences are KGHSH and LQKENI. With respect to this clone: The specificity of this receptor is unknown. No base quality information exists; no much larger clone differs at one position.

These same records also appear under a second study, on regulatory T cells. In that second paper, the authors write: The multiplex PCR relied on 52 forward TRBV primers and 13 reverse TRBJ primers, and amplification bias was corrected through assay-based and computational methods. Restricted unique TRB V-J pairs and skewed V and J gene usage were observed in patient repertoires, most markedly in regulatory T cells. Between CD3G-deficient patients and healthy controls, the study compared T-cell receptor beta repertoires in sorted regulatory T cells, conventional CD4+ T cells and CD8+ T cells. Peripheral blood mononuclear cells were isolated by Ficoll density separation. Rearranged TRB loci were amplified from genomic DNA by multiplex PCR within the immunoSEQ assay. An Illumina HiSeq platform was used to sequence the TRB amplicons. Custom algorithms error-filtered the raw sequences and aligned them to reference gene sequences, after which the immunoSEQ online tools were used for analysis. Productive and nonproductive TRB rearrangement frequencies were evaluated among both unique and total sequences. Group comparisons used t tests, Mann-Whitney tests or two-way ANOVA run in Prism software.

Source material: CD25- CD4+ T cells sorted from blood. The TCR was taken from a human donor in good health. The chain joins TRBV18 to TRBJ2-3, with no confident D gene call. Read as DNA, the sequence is TGTGCCAGCTCAACTAGCACAGATACGCAGTATTTT. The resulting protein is CASSTSTDTQYF.